Shown below are 25 T cell receptor beta chains from a single sample sequenced in a study of blood T cells in healthy people across ages. Primed by a sample-barcoded 5' primer and a J-beta primer mix, a second PCR proceeded for roughly 7 to 11 cycles. TCRdb redid the calling of the 5' RACE reads with MiXCR, one entry per CDR3 protein. The table shows around 650,000 distinct CDR3 sequences, with around 32% occurring only once. The sequenced material came from blood. The receptors originated from an elderly woman in good health.

This clonotype was observed many times. Written as DNA, the CDR3 is TGTGCCAGCTCCCCTGGGACAGGAACTACAGATACGCAGTATTTT. This codes for CASSPGTGTTDTQYF. V is TRBV18 and J is TRBJ2-3, with 8 bases aligning to TRBD1. V lost 6 bases, J lost 3 bases, and 8 bases stayed unmatched. Germline values: CDR1 KGHSH, CDR2 LQKENI. This CDR3 contains 15 residues.

The rearrangement joins TRBV7-2 to TRBJ2-5; 7 positions match TRBD1. V was pared by 5 bases and J by 2 bases, with 11 bases of the junction left unmatched. Germline V gene data show CDR1 as SGHTA and CDR2 as FQGNSA. The CDR3 totals 16 residues. CDR3 DNA sequence: TGTGCCAGCAGCCCGGGACAGATAACGGCTCAAGAGACCCAGTACTTC. Residues: CASSPGQITAQETQYF.

This clonotype was observed at least ten times. This chain connects TRBV12-3 or TRBV12-4 to TRBJ2-6; D is possibly TRBD1 (6 bases). This CDR3 contains 20 residues. V was shortened by 5 bases and J by 2 bases, with 25 bases between the two germline ends. CDR3 residues: CASSKRVWTELPPGANVLTF. CDR3 bases: TGTGCCAGCAGTAAACGAGTCTGGACAGAGCTGCCTCCTGGGGCCAACGTCCTGACTTTC.

The chain recombines TRBV10-3 with TRBJ2-3; D gene ambiguous. The CDR3 runs 16 residues. Per germline, CDR1 ENHRY and CDR2 SYGVKD. The V end was cut by 3 bases, the J end by 0 bases, with 13 bases between. The CDR3 nucleotides are TGTGCCATCAGTGATCCCCGGCAATCTAGCACAGATACGCAGTATTTT. Its protein product is CAISDPRQSSTDTQYF.

The chain recombines TRBV15 with TRBJ2-3; TRBD2 matches at 7 bases. Germline values: CDR1 LNHNV, CDR2 YYDKDF (reference sequence). This CDR3 region has 14 residues. V shed 0 bases, J shed 9 bases, and the junction held 6 bases outside the gene matches. As DNA, the CDR3 is TGTGCCACCAGCAGAGATAGGACCGGGGGGACGCAGTATTTT. It translates to CATSRDRTGGTQYF. Full variable domain (rest looked up from reference TRBV15 and TRBJ2-3): DAMVIQNPRYQVTQFGKPVTLSCSQTLNHNVMYWYQQKSSQAPKLLFHYYDKDFNNEADTPDNFQSRRPNTSFCFLDIRSPGLGDTAMYLCATSRDRTGGTQYFGPGTRLTVL.

This clonotype has ten or more counts. The chain joins TRBV6-6 to TRBJ2-5, with D unresolved. Trimming took off 0 bases at V and 1 base at J, with 15 bases between the two ends. This CDR3 is 17 amino acids long. Germline V gives CDR1 MNHNY, CDR2 SVGAGI (reference sequence). CDR3 nucleotides: TGTGCCAGCAGTTACTCGAACCCTTTGGTTTCCCAAGAGACCCAGTACTTC. Translation: CASSYSNPLVSQETQYF.

This chain links TRBV30 with TRBJ2-5, with D perhaps TRBD2 (6 bases). Germline V lookup: CDR1 GTSNPN, CDR2 SVGIG (reference sequence). The CDR3 is made up of 15 amino acids. V gave up 1 base and J gave up 5 bases, with 17 bases separating them. CDR3 loop: CAWSEGQGLVETQYF. Written as DNA, the CDR3 is TGTGCCTGGAGTGAGGGGCAGGGACTCGTGGAGACCCAGTACTTC.

This chain links TRBV20-1 with TRBJ1-1; TRBD1 agrees at 9 bases. The CDR3 is 16 amino acids. Germline loops: CDR1 DFQATT, CDR2 SNEGSKA (reference sequence). V trimming: 6 bases; J trimming: 3 bases; junction bases outside the gene matches: 14. The CDR3 DNA reads as TGCAGTGCGAGGGATCTTCACCGGGACAGGGACACTGAAGCTTTCTTT. It specifies CSARDLHRDRDTEAFF.

This clonotype has a count of ten or more. The J gene is TRBJ2-3, the V gene TRBV7-2; D gene ambiguous. Trimming took off 1 base at V and 2 bases at J, with 10 bases between the two ends. CDR1 and CDR2 (germline): SGHTA, FQGNSA. The CDR3 spans 15 residues. The CDR3 DNA follows: TGTGCCAGCAGCTTAGGACCGCGGACCACAGATACGCAGTATTTT. Protein: CASSLGPRTTDTQYF.

In this sample, this clonotype turned up many times. V gene TRBV19 combines with J gene TRBJ1-2, with D possibly being TRBD1 (5 bases). The V gene's germline CDR1 is LNHDA and CDR2 SQIVND (reference sequence). V was trimmed by 7 bases and J by 4 bases, leaving 16 bases between them. There are 14 residues in the CDR3. As DNA, the CDR3 is TGTGCCAGTAACACCCTTGGGACGGCCTATGGCTACACCTTC. This translates into CASNTLGTAYGYTF.

This clonotype has at least ten counts. CDR3 loop: CSGRGDGDYGYTF. The CDR3 DNA is TGCAGCGGGCGAGGGGACGGGGACTATGGCTACACCTTC. The chain carries TRBV29-1 and TRBJ1-2, with D perhaps TRBD1 (5 bases). This CDR3 is 13 amino acids long. V was shortened by 7 bases and J by 3 bases, with 15 bases between the two germline ends. Germline CDR1 and CDR2: SQVTM and ANQGSEA.

Concerning this clonotype: This may stem from a read error, because a much larger clone lies one nucleotide away. The rearrangement joins TRBV20-1 to TRBJ2-5; D may be TRBD2 (5 bases). From germline, CDR1 is DFQATT and CDR2 SNEGSKA (reference sequence). The CDR3 sequence is 15 residues long. The V gene lost 3 bases and the J gene lost 1 base, with 15 bases spanning the gap. This chain's CDR3 is CSASLGEGSQETQYF. CDR3 DNA: TGCAGTGCTAGTCTGGGCGAGGGAAGCCAAGAGACCCAGTACTTC.

This clonotype was seen just once. Written as DNA, the CDR3 is TGTGCCAGCAGTTACGTTTCGGGACTAGCGGGGGAGACAGATACGCAGTATTTT. Protein: CASSYVSGLAGETDTQYF. The rearrangement uses TRBV6-5 and TRBJ2-3, with TRBD2 matching over 14 bases. The CDR3 has 18 residues. Trimming took 2 bases from V and 3 from J; bases not matched to a gene: 7. Germline lookup yields CDR1 MNHEY and CDR2 SVGAGI.

The chain combines TRBV7-9 with TRBJ1-1; D is perhaps TRBD1 (6 bases). Germline V gene sequence: CDR1 SEHNR, CDR2 FQNEAQ (reference sequence). The V end lost 8 bases, the J end lost 6 bases, and 37 bases lay between the germline ends. The CDR3 loop spans 20 amino acids. This chain's CDR3 is CASVLFANILRPGDEAEAFF. The CDR3 DNA sequence: TGTGCCAGCGTGCTTTTTGCCAACATACTCCGCCCAGGGGATGAGGCTGAAGCTTTCTTT.

The V gene is TRBV7-9, the J gene TRBJ1-1; TRBD1 is a possible D gene (5 bases). The CDR3 is 14 residues long. V dropped 1 base and J dropped 8 bases, with 14 bases sitting between them. From germline, CDR1 is SEHNR and CDR2 FQNEAQ (reference sequence). The CDR3 nucleotides are TGTGCCAGCAGCTTAGTGCAGGGTGCGTTAGAAGCTTTCTTT. Protein: CASSLVQGALEAFF.

For this clonotype: A much larger clone differs by one base, so this may be a read error. This CDR3 reads CAGSNKDTQYF. CDR3 DNA sequence: TGTGCCGGCAGTAACAAGGATACGCAGTATTTT. This chain connects TRBV2 to TRBJ2-3; D remains unclear. Germline V CDR1 and CDR2: SNHLY, FYNNEI. This CDR3 is built from 11 residues.

This clonotype occurred many times. The chain combines TRBV5-1 with TRBJ2-7, with 9 positions matching TRBD1. Looked up from germline, CDR1 is SGHRS and CDR2 is YFSETQ. The length of the CDR3 is 16 residues. The V and J ends lost 4 bases and 5 bases, in that order; junction bases with no gene match: 13. The CDR3 region is CASSKTPGTGLNEQYF. The CDR3 DNA reads as TGCGCCAGCAGCAAAACCCCCGGGACAGGGCTCAACGAGCAGTACTTC.

Details on this clonotype: This may arise from a read error, as a much more abundant clone is one base away. The chain uses TRBV30 and TRBJ2-4; either TRBD1 or TRBD2 may fit D (6 bases each). The CDR3 length is 14 residues. Germline V gene data show CDR1 as GTSNPN and CDR2 as SVGIG (reference sequence). V lost 0 bases to trimming and J lost 13 bases, with 19 bases between them. CDR3 region: CAWSVRGPSNEQYF. CDR3 coding DNA: TGTGCCTGGAGTGTACGGGGGCCGAGCAATGAGCAGTACTTC. Using reference TRBV30 and TRBJ2-4 for the parts outside the CDR3, the full variable domain is SQTIHQWPATLVQPVGSPLSLECTVEGTSNPNLYWYRQAAGRGLQLLFYSVGIGQISSEVPQNLSASRPQDRQFILSSKKLLLSDSGFYLCAWSVRGPSNEQYFGAGTRLSVL.

Worth noting for this clonotype: It is likely a read error, because the conserved phenylalanine at the end of the CDR3 is missing. The J gene is TRBJ2-3, the V gene TRBV11-3; D gene unclear. Looked up from germline, CDR1 is SGHNT and CDR2 is YENEEA. The CDR3 totals 14 residues. Trimming cost V 1 base and J 3 bases, with 8 bases left between them. The CDR3 here is CASSLGLATDTQYL. CDR3 DNA: TGTGCCAGCAGCTTAGGCCTCGCAACAGATACGCAGTATCTT.

In this sample, this clonotype turned up many times. The V gene is TRBV20-1, the J gene TRBJ1-1; perhaps TRBD1 as D (5 bases). The CDR3 is 18 residues long. Germline loops: CDR1 DFQATT, CDR2 SNEGSKA (reference sequence). Trimming left V 3 bases short and J 1 base short, with 24 bases between. The CDR3 region has the DNA TGCAGTGCTAGGGGGAGCCCGGGACGCCAACTGAGGAACACTGAAGCTTTCTTT. Translation gives CSARGSPGRQLRNTEAFF.

CDR3 in amino acids: CASSAYPGQTSGNTIYF. CDR3 coding DNA: TGTGCCAGCAGCGCCTACCCGGGACAGACTTCTGGAAACACCATATATTTT. The chain has TRBV9 and TRBJ1-3; TRBD1 matches at 7 bases. CDR1 and CDR2 from the germline V gene are SGDLS and YYNGEE. V trimming: 3 bases; J trimming: 1 base; junction bases outside the gene matches: 10. The CDR3 consists of 17 residues.

In its sample, this clonotype was seen many times. The V call is TRBV7-9, the J call TRBJ2-7, with D perhaps being TRBD1 or TRBD2 (5 bases each). Between the trimmed V and J ends, which lost 6 bases and 4 bases, there was a span of 16 bases. The CDR3 consists of 14 residues. Germline V gene lookup returns CDR1 SEHNR and CDR2 FQNEAQ (reference sequence). CDR3 sequence reads: CASRPGPTTYEQYF. CDR3 nucleotide sequence: TGTGCCAGCAGGCCGGGACCGACGACATACGAGCAGTACTTC.

This clonotype was detected a few times. The rearrangement uses TRBV5-5 and TRBJ1-5; 11 bases align to TRBD1. This CDR3 is 15 amino acids long. With 3 bases clipped from V and 6 bases from J, the junction kept 5 bases outside the gene matches. Germline lookup yields CDR1 SGHKS and CDR2 YYEKEE (reference sequence). CDR3 protein: CASSSDRGRIQPQHF. Here the CDR3 DNA reads TGTGCCAGCAGCTCGGACAGGGGGCGGATTCAGCCCCAGCATTTT.

This clonotype occurred many times. The genes are TRBV20-1 and TRBJ2-3; TRBD2 matches at 8 bases. The CDR3 consists of 16 residues. Per the germline V gene, CDR1 is DFQATT and CDR2 is SNEGSKA (reference sequence). Trimming at V came to 5 bases and at J to 4 bases, leaving 14 bases not matched to a gene. The CDR3 sequence: CSAAPILGGAADTQYF. CDR3 DNA: TGCAGTGCTGCCCCTATTCTCGGGGGGGCGGCAGATACGCAGTATTTT.

This clonotype was seen repeatedly, ten times or more. V usage is TRBV4-3 and J usage is TRBJ2-3; no clear D. V lost 0 bases and J lost 1, with 14 bases in between. Germline CDR1 is LGHNA and CDR2 is YSLEER. The CDR3 totals 17 residues. Here the CDR3 reads CASSQETDGEGTDTQYF. The CDR3 DNA sequence: TGCGCCAGCAGCCAAGAAACAGACGGTGAGGGCACAGATACGCAGTATTTT.